The rows below give T cell receptor beta chains drawn from one sample of a study of blood T cell repertoires in COVID-19. The assay was immunoSEQ multiplex PCR, and TCRdb's table has in-frame clones only and misses some. In the table there are fewer than 150,000 clones, around four fifths of which are singletons. The source material was peripheral blood. These receptors all come from a man older than 75 with acute or convalescent COVID-19. Each CDR3 is given with its conserved first and last residue. A D gene is named only where the DNA matches it firmly. Clone size, where shown, is once, few, many, or a class for clones that have expanded.

D gene | J gene | V gene | clone size | CDR3 protein | CDR3 DNA
NA | TRBJ2-5 | TRBV24-1 | NA | CATSEGGGKTQYF | TGTGCCACCAGTGAAGGGGGAGGGAAGACCCAGTACTTC
NA | TRBJ1-4 | TRBV4-1 | NA | CASSQGEINEKLFF | TGCGCCAGCAGCCAAGGGGAGATTAATGAAAAACTGTTTTTT
TRBD2 | TRBJ2-7 | TRBV14 | few | CASSQEYGLAEPYEQYF | TGTGCCAGCAGCCAAGAATATGGACTAGCGGAGCCCTACGAGCAGTACTTC
NA | TRBJ1-2 | TRBV18 | NA | CASSPVPGKGDGYTF | TGTGCCAGCTCACCAGTTCCTGGGAAGGGAGACGGCTACACCTTC
NA | TRBJ2-1 | TRBV2 | NA | CASSDFAGTYNEQFF | TGTGCCAGCAGTGATTTTGCGGGAACCTACAATGAGCAGTTCTTC
TRBD1 | TRBJ1-5 | TRBV30 | once | CAWATGEDQPQHF | TGTGCCTGGGCAACAGGGGAGGATCAGCCCCAGCATTTT
TRBD1 | TRBJ1-1 | TRBV5-1 | NA | CASSSTGGLNTEAFF | TGCGCCAGCAGCTCAACAGGGGGATTGAACACTGAAGCTTTCTTT
TRBD1 | TRBJ1-1 | TRBV6-2/TRBV6-3 | NA | CASSYTELDRGRTEAFF | TGTGCCAGCAGTTACACGGAGTTGGACAGGGGGAGAACTGAAGCTTTCTTT
TRBD1 | TRBJ1-4 | TRBV5-5 | NA | CASSLGQGFYEKLFF | TGTGCCAGCAGCCTCGGACAGGGATTTTATGAAAAACTGTTTTTT
TRBD2 | TRBJ2-5 | TRBV5-5 | NA | CASSGGLDGTQYF | TGTGCCAGCAGCGGTGGACTAGATGGGACCCAGTACTTC
NA | TRBJ2-1 | TRBV7-3 | NA | CASSSGQSNEQFF | TGTGCCAGCAGCTCCGGACAGTCCAATGAGCAGTTCTTC
NA | TRBJ1-1 | TRBV12-3/TRBV12-4 | NA | CASSFSTEAFF | TGTGCCAGCAGTTTTAGCACTGAAGCTTTCTTT
NA | TRBJ1-3 | TRBV9 | once | CASSARESSGNTIYF | TGTGCCAGCAGCGCGCGGGAGAGCTCTGGAAACACCATATATTTT
NA | TRBJ2-5 | TRBV5-4 | NA | CASSLFAGHETQYF | TGTGCCAGCAGCTTGTTTGCGGGTCATGAGACCCAGTACTTC
NA | TRBJ2-1 | TRBV18 | NA | CASSPYDRADEQFF | TGTGCCAGCTCACCCTATGACAGAGCTGATGAGCAGTTCTTC
TRBD1 | TRBJ1-2 | TRBV5-5 | NA | CASSLWDSYGYTF | TGTGCCAGCAGCTTGTGGGACAGCTATGGCTACACCTTC
NA | TRBJ2-3 | TRBV5-1 | NA | CASSIRGVTDTQYF | TGCGCCAGCAGCATTAGGGGCGTAACAGATACGCAGTATTTT
TRBD1 | TRBJ2-7 | TRBV5-1 | NA | CASRPGQAVYEQYF | TGCGCCAGCCGCCCCGGACAGGCGGTCTACGAGCAGTACTTC
TRBD1 | TRBJ1-4 | TRBV11-2 | NA | CASSLRSGGQGNEKLFF | TGTGCCAGCAGCTTAAGGTCGGGGGGACAGGGAAATGAAAAACTGTTTTTT
NA | TRBJ2-5 | TRBV7-8 | NA | CASSFSGTVTQETQYF | TGTGCCAGCAGCTTCTCCGGGACTGTAACACAAGAGACCCAGTACTTC
NA | TRBJ2-3 | TRBV9 | NA | CASSATSRGNTDTQYF | TGTGCCAGCAGCGCCACTAGCCGCGGGAACACAGATACGCAGTATTTT
NA | TRBJ1-2 | TRBV7-2 | NA | CASSEDNNYGYTF | TGTGCCAGCAGCGAAGACAACAACTATGGCTACACCTTC
TRBD2 | TRBJ2-7 | TRBV9 | NA | CASSRGLAELEQQYF | TGTGCCAGCAGCAGGGGACTAGCGGAATTAGAACAGCAGTACTTC
NA | TRBJ1-2 | TRBV11-1 | NA | CASSFSGDGYTF | TGTGCCAGCAGCTTCAGCGGGGACGGCTACACCTTC
TRBD1 | TRBJ1-1 | TRBV28 | NA | CASIPPPGGGMNTEAFF | TGTGCCAGCATCCCTCCCCCAGGGGGCGGAATGAACACTGAAGCTTTCTTT
NA | TRBJ2-3 | TRBV13 | NA | CASSRGSTDTQYF | TGTGCCAGCAGCCGGGGAAGCACAGATACGCAGTATTTT
NA | TRBJ1-1 | TRBV30 | few | CAWSGRKEAFF | TGTGCCTGGAGTGGGAGGAAGGAAGCTTTCTTT
NA | TRBJ1-2 | TRBV19 | NA | CASSIADRSYYGYTF | TGTGCCAGTAGTATAGCAGACAGGTCCTACTATGGCTACACCTTC
NA | TRBJ2-7 | TRBV3-1/TRBV3-2 | NA | CASSQATVEQYF | TGTGCCAGCAGCCAAGCTACTGTCGAGCAGTACTTC
NA | TRBJ1-3 | TRBV21-1 | NA | CASSKSGVNTIYF | TGTGCCAGCAGCAAATCCGGGGTAAACACCATATATTTT
TRBD1 | TRBJ1-1 | TRBV11-1 | NA | CASSFPGQGAPGF | TGTGCCAGCAGCTTTCCGGGACAGGGGGCGCCTGGCTTT
NA | TRBJ2-6 | TRBV6-5 | NA | CASRNSALTF | TGTGCCAGCAGAAACTCCGCCCTGACTTTC
NA | TRBJ2-3 | TRBV2 | few | CASSEGGGISDTQYF | TGTGCCAGCAGCGAAGGCGGAGGGATTTCAGATACGCAGTATTTT
NA | TRBJ1-1 | TRBV5-1 | NA | CASMGMNTEAFF | TGCGCCAGCATGGGCATGAACACTGAAGCTTTCTTT
TRBD1 | TRBJ2-5 | TRBV29-1 | NA | CSGTGGSGGTQYF | TGCAGCGGCACAGGGGGCTCGGGGGGGACCCAGTACTTC
TRBD2 | TRBJ2-7 | TRBV7-2 | NA | CASSLTSGGGSYEQYF | TGTGCCAGCAGCTTAACTAGCGGGGGAGGCTCCTACGAGCAGTACTTC
NA | TRBJ2-7 | TRBV15 | NA | CATSRGGVSYEQYF | TGTGCCACCAGCAGAGGTGGAGTGAGCTACGAGCAGTACTTC
NA | TRBJ2-7 | TRBV5-5 | NA | CASSLVQAPYGTYEQYF | TGTGCCAGCAGCTTGGTGCAGGCCCCATACGGGACCTACGAGCAGTACTTC
TRBD1 | TRBJ1-3 | TRBV10-3 | NA | CAISEEGQFSGNTIYF | TGTGCCATCAGTGAAGAGGGACAGTTCTCTGGAAACACCATATATTTT
NA | TRBJ2-1 | TRBV6-2/TRBV6-3 | NA | CASSYSNGREQFF | TGTGCCAGCAGTTACTCGAACGGTAGAGAGCAGTTCTTC
NA | TRBJ1-3 | TRBV18 | NA | CASSPPGQPTSGNTIYF | TGTGCCAGCTCACCTCCGGGACAACCGACCTCTGGAAACACCATATATTTT
NA | TRBJ2-4 | TRBV30 | NA | CAWNYEVGNIQYF | TGTGCCTGGAACTACGAGGTCGGGAACATTCAGTACTTC
TRBD1 | TRBJ1-5 | TRBV19 | few | CASSRRPGTGSQPQHF | TGTGCCAGTAGTAGACGACCCGGGACAGGGAGTCAGCCCCAGCATTTT
NA | TRBJ2-2 | TRBV5-1 | NA | CASSPGSNTGELFF | TGCGCCAGCAGCCCGGGATCGAACACCGGGGAGCTGTTTTTT
TRBD1 | TRBJ1-2 | TRBV28 | NA | CASSFRDSDSYYGYTF | TGTGCCAGCAGTTTCCGGGACAGCGACTCCTACTATGGCTACACCTTC
TRBD1 | TRBJ2-7 | TRBV18 | NA | CASSPGTASSYEQYF | TGTGCCAGCTCTCCCGGGACAGCGAGCTCCTACGAGCAGTACTTC
TRBD2 | TRBJ2-3 | TRBV9 | NA | CASSERGTGTDTQYF | TGTGCCAGCAGCGAGCGGGGGACCGGCACAGATACGCAGTATTTT
TRBD1 | TRBJ1-1 | TRBV18 | NA | CASSPNPGQGRTEAFF | TGTGCCAGCTCACCAAACCCCGGACAGGGCAGGACTGAAGCTTTCTTT
TRBD2 | TRBJ2-7 | TRBV27 | NA | CASGLGYEQYF | TGTGCCAGCGGACTAGGCTACGAGCAGTACTTC
NA | TRBJ2-6 | TRBV5-1 | NA | CASSLEGLGANVLTF | TGCGCCAGCAGCTTAGAGGGTCTGGGGGCCAACGTCCTGACTTTC
TRBD1 | TRBJ1-4 | TRBV4-2 | NA | CASSQDQGQGNEKLFF | TGTGCCAGCAGCCAAGATCAGGGACAGGGGAATGAAAAACTGTTTTTT
NA | TRBJ1-1 | TRBV9 | NA | CASSPFGGIGEAFF | TGTGCCAGCAGCCCGTTTGGGGGCATAGGTGAAGCTTTCTTT